This T cell receptor (beta chain) was captured in a study of blood T cell repertoires in COVID-19. Using immunoSEQ multiplex PCR, the repertoire was profiled, and TCRdb retains in-frame clones only, with some absent. The sample carries under 400,000 clones, 70% to 90% recorded once. The CDR3 runs 12 residues. Trimming cost V 5 bases and J 12 bases, with 14 bases left between them. Germline loops: CDR1 LNHDA, CDR2 SQIVND (reference sequence). This clone has only one observation. The sequenced sample consisted of peripheral blood. V usage is TRBV19 and J usage is TRBJ2-1, with D unresolved. The origin of this receptor is a woman between 25 and 40 years old with COVID-19, enrolled during active disease. The CDR3 nucleotides read TGTGCCAGTAGTCCCTCTAGTTCCGCGCAGTTCTTC. Translation gives CASSPSSSAQFF.